The TCR beta chain under discussion was sequenced for a study of T cell responses to AZD1222 COVID-19 vaccine. Sequencing used immunoSEQ multiplex PCR; TCRdb keeps in-frame clones, though not all of them. This sample has 120,000 or so clones, with about 89% found just once. The germline V gene has CDR1 SEHNR and CDR2 FQNEAQ (reference sequence). The V and J ends lost 5 bases and 4 bases, in that order; junction bases with no gene match: 7. This CDR3 has 14 amino acids. This TCR derives from an adult in good health. The material sequenced was peripheral blood, taken on day 0 of AZD1222 vaccination. The V and J genes are TRBV7-9 and TRBJ1-1, with TRBD1 identical over 7 bases. The CDR3, as DNA: TGTGCCAGCAGCGGCCGGGACAGAAGCACTGAAGCTTTCTTT. It is translated as CASSGRDRSTEAFF.